Presented here are 9 T cell receptor beta chains from one specimen sequenced in a study of cytomegalovirus exposure and HLA in healthy donors (dated by TCRdb to about 2017). Libraries were made using the immunoSEQ multiplex PCR assay. The multiplex PCR relied on a mix of 60 forward primers for TCR Vbeta segments and 13 reverse primers for TCR Jbeta segments. TCRdb obtained this table from immuneACCESS and retained in-frame rearrangements with V and J assigned. These tables miss some clones; where compared with another copy, unresolved V genes account for less than half of the shortfall, and the remainder is unexplained. Here the sample has around 94,000 clones; roughly 78% occur a single time. The ten top clones hold 4% to 5.5% of the sample. The sample was PBMCs. The receptor set was obtained from a male donor in good health and CMV-seropositive.

This rearrangement joins TRBV7-9 to TRBJ1-4; D call uncertain. V lost 1 base, J lost 0 bases, and 18 bases lay in between. The CDR3 contains 19 residues. Germline lookup yields CDR1 SEHNR and CDR2 FQNEAQ (reference sequence). The CDR3 region has the DNA TGTGCCAGCAGCTTAGGTGTAGTTGGGCAACTTGCAACTAATGAAAAACTGTTTTTT. It specifies CASSLGVVGQLATNEKLFF.

This chain connects TRBV19 to TRBJ2-3; no clear D. Germline V gene sequence: CDR1 LNHDA, CDR2 SQIVND (reference sequence). V dropped 3 bases and J dropped 1 base, with 8 bases sitting between them. The CDR3 extends over 14 amino acids. The CDR3 spells CASSIPPGTDTQYF. CDR3 bases: TGTGCCAGTAGTATCCCGCCAGGCACAGATACGCAGTATTTT. Full variable domain (rest looked up from reference TRBV19 and TRBJ2-3): DGGITQSPKYLFRKEGQNVTLSCEQNLNHDAMYWYRQDPGQGLRLIYYSQIVNDFQKGDIAEGYSVSREKKESFPLTVTSAQKNPTAFYLCASSIPPGTDTQYFGPGTRLTVL.

The chain joins TRBV28 to TRBJ2-7; TRBD2 aligns across 11 bases. Germline V gives CDR1 MDHEN, CDR2 SYDVKM. J lost 3 bases, V lost 6 bases, and 7 bases had no gene match. The CDR3 has 15 residues. The CDR3 bases are TGTGCCAGCAGCTCACCGGGACTAGCGGACTACGAGCAGTACTTC. As protein: CASSSPGLADYEQYF.

V and J are TRBV18 and TRBJ1-2; no clear D gene. The CDR3 has 15 residues. Germline lookup yields CDR1 KGHSH and CDR2 LQKENI. V was pared by 3 bases and J by 0 bases, with 11 bases between. CDR3 sequence (DNA): TGTGCCAGCTCACCGAACGGAGGGTCTAACTATGGCTACACCTTC. Translation: CASSPNGGSNYGYTF.

The chain has TRBV27 and TRBJ2-3; possibly TRBD1 for D (6 bases). Looked up from germline, CDR1 is MNHEY and CDR2 is SMNVEV (reference sequence). This CDR3 spans 13 amino acids. Trimming cost V 6 bases and J 0 bases, with 7 bases left between them. CDR3 in amino acids: CASRGASTDTQYF. The CDR3 DNA is TGTGCCAGCAGGGGGGCTAGCACAGATACGCAGTATTTT.

The sample holds a few counts of this clone. The chain employs TRBV29-1 and TRBJ1-2; TRBD1 agrees at 8 bases. With V trimmed by 1 base and J by 6 bases, 4 bases remained unmatched. Germline CDR1 reads SQVTM; CDR2 reads ANQGSEA. The CDR3 has 13 amino acids. CDR3 sequence reads: CSVEARGRDGYTF. Here the CDR3 DNA reads TGCAGCGTTGAAGCCAGGGGGCGCGATGGCTACACCTTC. Together with reference TRBV29-1 and TRBJ1-2, the CDR3 gives the full variable domain: SAVISQKPSRDICQRGTSLTIQCQVDSQVTMMFWYRQQPGQSLTLIATANQGSEATYESGFVIDKFPISRPNLTFSTLTVSNMSPEDSSIYLCSVEARGRDGYTFGSGTRLTVV.

The chain carries TRBV5-4 and TRBJ1-5, with D perhaps TRBD1 (5 bases). The CDR3 contains 14 residues. Trimming cost V 0 bases and J 3 bases, with 7 bases left between them. CDR1 is SGHNT and CDR2 is YYREEE in the germline V gene (reference sequence). The CDR3 DNA is TGTGCCAGCAGCTTGGAGGGGAACAATCAGCCCCAGCATTTT. Its translation is CASSLEGNNQPQHF.

This clone was observed a few times. Here the CDR3 omits its conserved ending phenylalanine or tryptophan, so a read error is the likely source. The rearrangement uses TRBV18 and TRBJ1-4; 10 bases align to TRBD1. The CDR3 runs 16 residues. In germline, CDR1 is KGHSH, CDR2 LQKENI. The junction had 9 bases not matched to a gene; V was cut back by 6 bases and J by 5 bases. The chain's CDR3 is CASSRTQDRGNEKLFV. The CDR3 DNA follows: TGTGCCAGCTCCCGCACTCAGGACAGGGGGAATGAAAAACTGTTTGTT.

The chain recombines TRBV28 with TRBJ2-5; D might be TRBD1 (5 bases). The germline V gene encodes CDR1 MDHEN and CDR2 SYDVKM. V was pared by 5 bases and J by 2 bases, with 15 bases between. The CDR3 runs to 15 residues. The DNA of the CDR3 is TGTGCCAGCAGTCAAGGTCCGAAGGGGCAAGAGACCCAGTACTTC. Amino acids: CASSQGPKGQETQYF.